The present T cell receptor (beta chain) was sequenced within a study of blood T cell repertoires in COVID-19. Turning to the study itself: Sites across the United States, Italy and Spain contributed samples from acute and convalescent COVID-19. PBMCs, B-cell-depleted T cells, or T cells provided the cDNA or gDNA that made up the material.

This CDR3 contains 12 residues. Germline V CDR1 and CDR2: SGHNT, YYREEE (reference sequence). V lost 2 bases and J lost 6, with 6 bases in between. Per the authors' pipeline: The assay estimated nucleated cells by amplifying reference gene primers. Here immunoSEQ multiplex PCR was the method, and the copy in TCRdb shows in-frame clones only, minus some. That table gives V, J and clone size, and the DNA gave D and trimming. This table has 100,000 to 150,000 clones, about nine tenths appearing once. This receptor was identified in a man aged 50 or older with acute or convalescent COVID-19. Material for sequencing was peripheral blood. This chain joins TRBV5-4 and TRBJ2-1; maybe TRBD1 (6 bases). CDR3 loop: CASSLQGNEQFF. The CDR3 DNA reads as TGTGCCAGCAGCTTACAGGGCAATGAGCAGTTCTTC.